This T cell receptor (beta chain) was sequenced for a study of T-cell memory formation after mild COVID-19. Study-wide background: Largely, TCR clusters stayed within a single donor.

As regards this clonotype: Its cognate antigen is unknown.

Germline CDR1 MGHRA, CDR2 YSYEKL. The CDR3 is 15 amino acids. Trimming took 5 bases from V and 2 from J; bases not matched to a gene: 4. TCRdb independently ran MiXCR on the 5' RACE reads; one entry per CDR3 protein. Here the sample spans 50,000 or so distinct CDR3 sequences, 25% to 35% being singletons. The study's findings and limits: Cross-reactive memory apparently joined, as some responding clones appeared in pre-infection memory. Mostly located in CM and EM were contracting CD4+ clones, with contracting CD8+ clones located in EMRA. CD4/CD8 balance characterized clones contracting day 15 to 85, and CD4+ skew characterized later expanders.

The origin of this receptor is a man in his late teens or twenties who had mild COVID-19 (a few samples of this study predate the infection). Cell type and time point are not known. The source material was PBMCs or a T cell subset sorted from them (not recorded which). V is TRBV4-1 and J is TRBJ1-5; 9 bases agree with TRBD1. DNA of the CDR3: TGCGCCAGCAGCGACTGGACAGGGGGCAATCAGCCCCAGCATTTT. Its protein product is CASSDWTGGNQPQHF.